This T cell receptor beta chain was retrieved from a study of blood T cell repertoires in COVID-19. Study-wide context: The samples span acute and convalescent COVID-19 from the United States, Italy and Spain. Sources were T cells, B-cell-depleted T cells, or PBMCs; the material itself was cDNA or gDNA.

Authors' analysis steps: Researchers report that nucleated cell counts were estimated from reference gene primer amplification. Method: immunoSEQ multiplex PCR; TCRdb's copy keeps in-frame clones and lacks some. The V and J calls and the clone size are those of that table, but D and trimming were determined from the DNA. The sample has some 150,000 clones, about 85% seen once; the top ten hold about 5%. The CDR3 sequence is 15 residues long. V was trimmed by 3 bases and J by 4 bases, leaving 13 bases between them. Germline V gives CDR1 WSHSY, CDR2 SAAADI. The sample comprised peripheral blood. The origin of this receptor is a woman in her sixties or seventies with COVID-19, enrolled during active disease. The chain has TRBV10-2 and TRBJ1-3, with a tentative D call TRBD1 (6 bases). CDR3: CASSDRPGEGNTIYF. The CDR3, as DNA: TGCGCCAGCAGTGATCGCCCAGGGGAAGGAAACACCATATATTTT.